Following are 25 T cell receptor beta chains from one sample sequenced in a study of patients and donors after allogeneic stem cell transplantation. TCRdb passed the RT-PCR reads through MiXCR, listing each CDR3 protein once. The sample contains approximately 430,000 distinct CDR3 sequences, 15% to 20% of which appear only once. The material sequenced was blood, either unsorted or a sorted T cell fraction (not recorded which). The source is a human donor who was either an allogeneic HSCT recipient or a stem cell or donor lymphocyte infusion donor (not recorded which). It is not recorded whose cells these are; they may come from a transplant donor.

This clonotype was picked up many times. This chain joins TRBV5-1 and TRBJ2-5; D gene unclear. The V end was cut by 3 bases, the J end by 5 bases, with 14 bases between. CDR1 is SGHRS and CDR2 is YFSETQ in the germline V gene. The CDR3 runs to 14 residues. This chain's CDR3 is CASSSTYSPETQYF. The CDR3 nucleotides read TGCGCCAGCAGCTCCACTTACTCCCCGGAGACCCAGTACTTC. The whole variable domain, filled in from reference TRBV5-1 and TRBJ2-5, reads KAGVTQTPRYLIKTRGQQVTLSCSPISGHRSVSWYQQTPGQGLQFLFEYFSETQRNKGNFPGRFSGRQFSNSRSEMNVSTLELGDSALYLCASSSTYSPETQYFGPGTRLLVL.

The V and J genes are TRBV20-1 and TRBJ2-1, with TRBD2 matching 10 bases. Germline CDR1 reads DFQATT; CDR2 reads SNEGSKA (reference sequence). The CDR3 covers 16 residues. V dropped 8 bases and J dropped 2; count of bases not matched to a gene: 12. The CDR3 region has the DNA TGCAGTACAAGGAGAGCCGGGACTAGCGCCTACAATGAGCAGTTCTTC. The encoded protein is CSTRRAGTSAYNEQFF.

The rearrangement joins TRBV10-3 to TRBJ2-3, with 8 bases matching TRBD1. CDR3 length: 17 residues. V trimming: 0 bases; J trimming: 1 base; junction bases outside the gene matches: 6. CDR1 and CDR2 (germline): ENHRY, SYGVKD. The CDR3 here is CAISESRGPGGTDTQYF. The CDR3 DNA follows: TGTGCCATCAGTGAGTCCAGGGGGCCTGGGGGCACAGATACGCAGTATTTT.

This clonotype was seen more than once but under ten times. This chain joins TRBV6-2 or TRBV6-3 and TRBJ2-1, with 8 positions matching TRBD2. This CDR3 is 16 amino acids long. Germline V gene sequence: CDR1 MNHEY, CDR2 SVGEGT. The ends lost 4 bases at V and 6 bases at J; junction bases unmatched: 11. CDR3 in DNA: TGTGCCAGCAGTTGGGGAAGCGGGGGTCGCGGCAATGAGCAGTTCTTC. Translating it yields CASSWGSGGRGNEQFF.

This chain joins TRBV20-1 and TRBJ1-1; possibly TRBD1 for D (5 bases). The CDR3 spans 13 residues. V gave up 4 bases and J gave up 1 base, with 10 bases separating them. Germline assignment: CDR1 DFQATT and CDR2 SNEGSKA (reference sequence). Here the CDR3 DNA reads TGCAGTGCTATGTGGGGGGGGAACACTGAAGCTTTCTTT. Translated, it gives CSAMWGGNTEAFF.

This clonotype was picked up many times. The chain combines TRBV29-1 with TRBJ2-7; the match to TRBD1 covers 8 bases. This CDR3 comprises 11 residues. The germline gives CDR1 SQVTM, CDR2 ANQGSEA. The V segment lost 6 bases and the J segment 4 bases; nucleotides outside the gene matches: 2. Here the CDR3 DNA reads TGCAGCGTCGACAGGGGATACGAGCAGTACTTC. The encoded protein is CSVDRGYEQYF.

The rearrangement joins TRBV24-1 to TRBJ2-3, with TRBD2 matching 7 bases. The CDR3 spans 15 residues. J gave up 2 bases and V 4 bases, and 5 bases lay outside the gene matches. In germline, CDR1 is KGHDR, CDR2 SFDVKD. The CDR3 DNA reads TGTGCCACCAGTGACGGGAGGCTCTCCACAGATACGCAGTATTTT. Amino acids: CATSDGRLSTDTQYF.

The rearrangement uses TRBV14 and TRBJ1-1; D is unclear. The germline V gene encodes CDR1 SGHDN and CDR2 FVKESK. The CDR3 loop spans 15 amino acids. Trimming shortened V by 4 bases and J by 3 bases, and 15 bases separated the two germline ends. The DNA of the CDR3 is TGTGCCAGCAGCCGACCGGCGGGAGCGGACACTGAAGCTTTCTTT. Translated: CASSRPAGADTEAFF.

In its sample, this clonotype was seen a few times. This sequence joins TRBV20-1 and TRBJ1-5, with D perhaps TRBD1 (6 bases). CDR3 length: 14 amino acids. The germline V gene encodes CDR1 DFQATT and CDR2 SNEGSKA (reference sequence). The V end was cut by 1 base, the J end by 3 bases, with 10 bases between. The CDR3 nucleotides are TGCAGTGCTAGAGTTGGGGGCCTCAATCAGCCCCAGCATTTT. Protein sequence: CSARVGGLNQPQHF.

The V call is TRBV20-1, the J call TRBJ2-7; no clear D. Germline V gene data show CDR1 as DFQATT and CDR2 as SNEGSKA (reference sequence). Between the trimmed V and J ends, which lost 1 base and 3 bases, there was a span of 10 bases. The CDR3 runs 13 residues. The CDR3 coding sequence is TGCAGTGCTAGAGGCCTCACAATCTACGAGCAGTACTTC. Residues: CSARGLTIYEQYF.

This clonotype was recorded a few times. The rearrangement links TRBV6-5 to TRBJ2-6; D possibly matches TRBD1 or TRBD2 (5 bases each). V gave up 0 bases and J gave up 4 bases, with 10 bases separating them. CDR1 is MNHEY, CDR2 SVGAGI, per germline. CDR3 size: 16 residues. Written as DNA, the CDR3 is TGTGCCAGCAGTTACTCGAGGGGACGGGGGGCCAACGTCCTGACTTTC. Translation: CASSYSRGRGANVLTF.

In its sample, this clonotype was seen many times. Relative to the germline gene, one junction end is altered; a read error may explain this. The V call is TRBV12-3 or TRBV12-4, the J call TRBJ2-5, with 7 bases aligning to TRBD2. The CDR3 spans 14 residues. This chain's CDR3 is CASSVAGSTETQYF. The CDR3 nucleotides are TGTGCCAGCAGTGTAGCGGGTAGCACGGAGACCCAGTACTTC.

This clonotype occurred many times. J is TRBJ2-4 and V is TRBV28; D may be TRBD1 (5 bases). The V gene's germline CDR1 is MDHEN and CDR2 SYDVKM. The CDR3 sequence is 15 residues long. Trimming pared 3 bases from V and 0 bases from J, leaving 9 bases between. CDR3 protein: CASSFPTVAKNIQYF. The CDR3 DNA follows: TGTGCCAGCAGTTTCCCGACAGTAGCCAAAAACATTCAGTACTTC.

The chain carries TRBV6-1 and TRBJ1-1; 9 bases are shared with TRBD1. This CDR3 contains 16 residues. CDR1 and CDR2 (germline): MNHNS, SASEGT. V gave up 7 bases and J gave up 3 bases; unmatched junction bases: 12. DNA for the CDR3: TGTGCCAGCAACCTGAAGGGACAGGGTTTGGACACTGAAGCTTTCTTT. Its protein product is CASNLKGQGLDTEAFF.

This clonotype was detected ten times or more. The J gene is TRBJ1-1, the V gene TRBV18; TRBD1 might be the D (6 bases). The CDR3 runs to 16 residues. With 2 bases removed from V and 4 bases from J, the gap between germline ends came to 17 bases. CDR1 is KGHSH and CDR2 is LQKENI in the germline V gene. CDR3 DNA sequence: TGTGCCAGCTCACCAAGGATGGGGGCGCATGGCACTGAAGCTTTCTTT. It translates to CASSPRMGAHGTEAFF.

A few counts support this clonotype. The rearrangement uses TRBV6-1 and TRBJ1-6; perhaps TRBD1 as D (5 bases). V lost 3 bases to trimming and J lost 11 bases, with 14 bases between them. In germline, CDR1 is MNHNS, CDR2 SASEGT. CDR3 length: 14 amino acids. Here the CDR3 DNA reads TGTGCCAGCAGTGATGGCAGGGTATGGACACCCCTCCACTTT. Translating gives CASSDGRVWTPLHF.

This clonotype has a handful of counts. The chain carries TRBV5-1 and TRBJ2-5; D ambiguous. The CDR3 is made up of 14 amino acids. Trimming cost V 3 bases and J 2 bases, with 11 bases left between them. The V gene's germline CDR1 is SGHRS and CDR2 YFSETQ. The CDR3 loop is CASSSSGEQETQYF. CDR3 DNA sequence: TGCGCCAGCAGCTCCAGTGGAGAACAAGAGACCCAGTACTTC.

This rearrangement joins TRBV2 to TRBJ2-1; 7 bases map to TRBD2. The germline V gene has CDR1 SNHLY and CDR2 FYNNEI. V was clipped by 4 bases and J by 4 bases; unmatched bases: 13. This CDR3 is built from 17 residues. CDR3 loop: CASSVPGGSRGYNEQFF. The CDR3 DNA reads as TGTGCCAGCAGTGTTCCGGGAGGTAGTAGAGGGTACAATGAGCAGTTCTTC.

This clonotype was seen a handful of times. The chain is built from TRBV12-3 or TRBV12-4 and TRBJ2-7; TRBD1 might be the D (5 bases). This CDR3 contains 17 residues. The V end was cut by 6 bases, the J end by 0 bases, with 21 bases between. The chain's CDR3 is CASSLFPGAISSYEQYF. The CDR3 nucleotides are TGTGCCAGCAGCCTTTTTCCTGGGGCAATTAGCTCCTACGAGCAGTACTTC.

This clonotype has just a few counts. The CDR3 is CASSQVGGREQFF. The CDR3 nucleotides read TGTGCCAGCAGCCAAGTGGGAGGGCGGGAGCAGTTCTTC. V gene TRBV3-1 combines with J gene TRBJ2-1; 7 bases agree with TRBD2. CDR1 is LGHDT, CDR2 YNNKEL, per germline (reference sequence). V was clipped by 1 base and J by 10 bases; unmatched bases: 4. The CDR3 loop spans 13 amino acids.

The CDR3 spells CASSQDPGRTVGYTF. The CDR3, as DNA: TGTGCCAGCAGCCAAGATCCGGGAAGGACAGTCGGCTACACCTTC. The rearrangement joins TRBV14 to TRBJ1-2; TRBD1 might be the D (6 bases). V was cut by 0 bases and J by 8 bases, with 16 bases left in between. Germline V gene lookup returns CDR1 SGHDN and CDR2 FVKESK. The CDR3 extends over 15 amino acids.

The chain's CDR3 is CASSQDSSGDDNEQFF. The CDR3 DNA reads as TGCGCCAGCAGCCAAGATTCTAGCGGGGATGACAATGAGCAGTTCTTC. This chain links TRBV4-3 with TRBJ2-1; 9 bases fit TRBD2. Germline CDR1 reads LGHNA; CDR2 reads YSLEER. The V and J ends lost 0 bases and 5 bases, in that order; junction bases with no gene match: 5. The CDR3 is 16 residues long.

This clonotype appeared a few times. V and J are TRBV4-2 and TRBJ1-1; 7 bases fit TRBD1. Germline loops: CDR1 LGHNA, CDR2 YNFKEQ. With 5 bases clipped from V and 3 bases from J, the junction kept 6 bases outside the gene matches. CDR3 length: 14 amino acids. The CDR3 is CASSRQGWDTEAFF. DNA for the CDR3: TGTGCCAGCAGCAGACAGGGTTGGGACACTGAAGCTTTCTTT.

A few counts support this clonotype. This sequence joins TRBV5-1 and TRBJ1-2; no clear D gene. The CDR3 covers 12 residues. Germline CDR1 and CDR2: SGHRS and YFSETQ. Trimming pared 0 bases from V and 7 bases from J, leaving 7 bases between. DNA of the CDR3: TGCGCCAGCAGCTTGGGAGTTAGTGGCTACACCTTC. Translation gives CASSLGVSGYTF.

This clonotype was seen a few times. The V and J genes are TRBV7-3 and TRBJ1-1; 7 bases are a match to TRBD1. Germline V CDR1 and CDR2: SGHTA, FQGTGA. This CDR3 is 14 amino acids long. Losses at the gene ends were 3 bases for V and 3 bases for J; bases not matched to a gene: 4. The CDR3 spells CASSFRQGDTEAFF. The CDR3 DNA sequence: TGTGCCAGCAGCTTTAGACAGGGAGACACTGAAGCTTTCTTT. Looking up the rest from reference TRBV7-3 and TRBJ1-1 gives the full variable domain: GAGVSQTPSNKVTEKGKYVELRCDPISGHTALYWYRQSLGQGPEFLIYFQGTGAADDSGLPNDRFFAVRPEGSVSTLKIQRTERGDSAVYLCASSFRQGDTEAFFGQGTRLTVV.